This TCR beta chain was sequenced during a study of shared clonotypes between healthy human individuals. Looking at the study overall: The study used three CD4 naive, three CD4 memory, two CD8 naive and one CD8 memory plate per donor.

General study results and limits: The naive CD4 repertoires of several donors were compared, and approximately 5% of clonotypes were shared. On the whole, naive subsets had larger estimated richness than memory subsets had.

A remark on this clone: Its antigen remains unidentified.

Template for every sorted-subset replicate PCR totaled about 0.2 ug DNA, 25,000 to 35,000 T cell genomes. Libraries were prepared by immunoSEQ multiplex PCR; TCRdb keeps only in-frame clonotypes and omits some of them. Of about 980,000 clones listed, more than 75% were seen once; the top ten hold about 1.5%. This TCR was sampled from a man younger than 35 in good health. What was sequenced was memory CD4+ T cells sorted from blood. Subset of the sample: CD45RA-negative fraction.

CDR3 amino acids: CASRSTGSEQYF. DNA of the CDR3: TGTGCCAGCAGATCAACAGGGTCCGAGCAGTACTTC. The chain joins TRBV6-5 to TRBJ2-7, with a tentative D call TRBD1 (6 bases). Trimming shortened V by 6 bases and J by 6 bases, and 12 bases separated the two germline ends. The CDR3 has 12 amino acids. CDR1 MNHEY and CDR2 SVGAGI come from the germline V gene.